These 15 T cell receptor beta chains came from one sample sequenced in a study of control samples from healthy donors and cancer patients. This table comes from immunoSEQ multiplex PCR, and its TCRdb copy is limited to in-frame clones, with some not included. The repertoire consists of about 140,000 clones, with about nine tenths occurring once and the leading ten covering approximately 9.4%. What was sequenced was blood. The source is a woman aged 30 to 39 in good health.

The chain uses TRBV5-1 and TRBJ1-2; TRBD1 aligns across 8 bases. The CDR3 has 14 amino acids. V dropped 0 bases and J dropped 6; count of bases not matched to a gene: 4. Per the germline V gene, CDR1 is SGHRS and CDR2 is YFSETQ. CDR3 DNA: TGCGCCAGCAGCTTGGAGCAGGGGGCGAATGGCTACACCTTC. Amino acids: CASSLEQGANGYTF.

This chain joins TRBV19 and TRBJ2-1; TRBD2 agrees at 8 bases. V trimming: 3 bases; J trimming: 3 bases; junction bases outside the gene matches: 16. This CDR3 contains 19 residues. Germline values: CDR1 LNHDA, CDR2 SQIVND (reference sequence). CDR3 sequence: CASSIPSETPSGGYNEQFF. CDR3 in DNA: TGTGCCAGTAGTATCCCATCCGAAACCCCCAGCGGGGGCTACAATGAGCAGTTCTTC.

In this sample, this clone turned up once. The rearrangement joins TRBV30 to TRBJ1-2, with TRBD1 matching 9 bases. This CDR3 comprises 14 residues. Per the germline V gene, CDR1 is GTSNPN and CDR2 is SVGIG (reference sequence). J lost 5 bases, V lost 2 bases, and 6 bases had no gene match. The CDR3 sequence is CAWSSHRGRYGYTF. CDR3 bases: TGTGCCTGGAGTAGCCACAGGGGGCGGTATGGCTACACCTTC.

V is TRBV6-5 and J is TRBJ2-1; unclear D gene. The CDR3 contains 15 residues. Germline CDR1 is MNHEY and CDR2 is SVGAGI. V shed 0 bases and J shed 3 bases, with 9 bases lying between them. The CDR3 spells CASSYSILLYNEQFF. In nucleotides, the CDR3 is TGTGCCAGCAGTTACTCGATCCTCCTCTACAATGAGCAGTTCTTC.

The J gene is TRBJ2-1, the V gene TRBV30; either TRBD1 or TRBD2 may fit D (6 bases each). The germline V and J ends were trimmed by 2 bases and 8 bases, with 10 bases remaining between them. The CDR3 totals 12 residues. Germline values: CDR1 GTSNPN, CDR2 SVGIG (reference sequence). CDR3 protein: CAWSKGGDEQFF. CDR3 DNA sequence: TGTGCCTGGAGTAAGGGGGGAGATGAGCAGTTCTTC. The full variable domain, rest sourced from reference TRBV30 and TRBJ2-1, is SQTIHQWPATLVQPVGSPLSLECTVEGTSNPNLYWYRQAAGRGLQLLFYSVGIGQISSEVPQNLSASRPQDRQFILSSKKLLLSDSGFYLCAWSKGGDEQFFGPGTRLTVL.

The CDR3 DNA is TGTGCCAGCAGCTTGGCTAGCGGGACCTACGAGCAGTACTTC. Encoded protein: CASSLASGTYEQYF. The rearrangement uses TRBV7-3 and TRBJ2-7, with TRBD2 matching 9 bases. From germline, CDR1 is SGHTA and CDR2 FQGTGA. The CDR3 totals 14 residues. With 3 bases clipped from V and 2 bases from J, the junction kept 2 bases outside the gene matches.

This sequence joins TRBV3-1 (or the pseudogene TRBV3-2) and TRBJ2-1; D tentatively fits TRBD1 or TRBD2 (5 bases each). The germline V gene has CDR1 LGHDT and CDR2 YNNKEL (reference sequence). The CDR3 has 15 residues. The V gene lost 1 base and the J gene lost 7 bases, with 14 bases spanning the gap. CDR3 amino acids: CASSQGTGGRNEQFF. Here the CDR3 DNA reads TGTGCCAGCAGCCAAGGGACTGGGGGTCGGAATGAGCAGTTCTTC.

The chain carries TRBV18 and TRBJ2-2; no reliable D call. The CDR3 totals 15 residues. V lost 4 bases, J lost 3 bases, and 12 bases lay in between. CDR1 KGHSH and CDR2 LQKENI come from the germline V gene. The CDR3 nucleotides are TGTGCCAGCTCACTTTCACAGCTGTACACCGGGGAGCTGTTTTTT. Translated: CASSLSQLYTGELFF. The entire variable domain, with the rest obtained from reference TRBV18 and TRBJ2-2, is as follows: NAGVMQNPRHLVRRRGQEARLRCSPMKGHSHVYWYRQLPEEGLKFMVYLQKENIIDESGMPKERFSAEFPKEGPSILRIQQVVRGDSAAYFCASSLSQLYTGELFFGEGSRLTVL.

The chain joins TRBV6-4 to TRBJ2-3, with TRBD2 matching 13 bases. The germline V gene has CDR1 MRHNA and CDR2 SNTAGT. CDR3 length: 19 residues. Losses at the gene ends were 3 bases for V and 4 bases for J; bases not matched to a gene: 13. CDR3 in amino acids: CASSEVGTSGRAGSDTQYF. The CDR3 DNA follows: TGTGCCAGCAGTGAAGTGGGTACTAGCGGGAGGGCCGGGTCAGATACGCAGTATTTT.

The V gene is TRBV2, the J gene TRBJ2-5; the D is unclear. Germline values: CDR1 SNHLY, CDR2 FYNNEI. CDR3 length: 14 amino acids. Deletions cut 5 bases from V and 2 bases from J, with 12 bases between. The CDR3 DNA follows: TGTGCCAGCAGTCCCCGAGTGGGACAAGAGACCCAGTACTTC. Its translation is CASSPRVGQETQYF. The complete variable domain, with remaining parts taken from reference TRBV2 and TRBJ2-5, reads EPEVTQTPSHQVTQMGQEVILRCVPISNHLYFYWYRQILGQKVEFLVSFYNNEISEKSEIFDDQFSVERPDGSNFTLKIRSTKLEDSAMYFCASSPRVGQETQYFGPGTRLLVL.

This rearrangement joins TRBV6-6 to TRBJ2-7, with TRBD1 as a possible D gene (7 bases). Trimming stripped 6 bases from V and 3 bases from J, with 21 bases between. The length of the CDR3 is 16 residues. From germline, CDR1 is MNHNY and CDR2 SVGAGI (reference sequence). As DNA, the CDR3 is TGTGCCAGCAGCGATAAGAGCAGGGGGGTTTTCTACGAGCAGTACTTC. This encodes CASSDKSRGVFYEQYF.

V usage is TRBV3-1 (or the pseudogene TRBV3-2) and J usage is TRBJ2-7; no reliable D call. The CDR3 length is 14 residues. CDR1 and CDR2 from the germline V gene are LGHDT and YNNKEL (reference sequence). V shed 0 bases and J shed 2 bases, with 8 bases lying between them. The CDR3 protein is CASSQERAPYEQYF. The CDR3 coding sequence is TGTGCCAGCAGCCAAGAGCGCGCTCCCTACGAGCAGTACTTC.

This clone turned up a few times. This chain connects TRBV18 to TRBJ1-3; 8 bases line up with TRBD1. The CDR3 runs to 16 residues. V trimming: 3 bases; J trimming: 1 base; junction bases outside the gene matches: 5. Germline V gives CDR1 KGHSH, CDR2 LQKENI. The CDR3 spells CASSPQRTGSGNTIYF. CDR3 nucleotide sequence: TGTGCCAGCTCACCTCAGAGGACAGGGTCTGGAAACACCATATATTTT.

The gene calls are TRBV11-2 and TRBJ2-4; TRBD2 is a possible D gene (6 bases). The V end lost 5 bases, the J end lost 6 bases, and 14 bases lay between the germline ends. This CDR3 has 14 amino acids. CDR1 is SGHAT and CDR2 is FQNNGV in the germline V gene. The CDR3 coding sequence is TGTGCCAGCAGCCCTGTGGGTAGCGGAAACATTCAGTACTTC. Protein sequence: CASSPVGSGNIQYF. Complete variable domain (other parts from reference TRBV11-2 and TRBJ2-4): EAGVAQSPRYKIIEKRQSVAFWCNPISGHATLYWYQQILGQGPKLLIQFQNNGVVDDSQLPKDRFSAERLKGVDSTLKIQPAKLEDSAVYLCASSPVGSGNIQYFGAGTRLSVL.

This clone occurred once. The chain combines TRBV10-3 with TRBJ2-7, with 8 nucleotides matching TRBD1. V lost 10 bases, J lost 1 base, and 9 bases stayed unmatched. The germline gives CDR1 ENHRY, CDR2 SYGVKD. The CDR3 length is 14 residues. As DNA, the CDR3 is TGTGCCACCCAGAAGGACAGGGTATCCTACGAGCAGTACTTC. Translation: CATQKDRVSYEQYF.